This T cell receptor (beta chain) originates from a study of T cells after yellow fever vaccination. Study observations and caveats: Abundant clonotypes from the bulk population could contaminate FACS-sorted repertoires.

In germline, CDR1 is MNHNS, CDR2 SASEGT. The length of the CDR3 is 15 residues. V lost 6 bases, J lost 3 bases, and 8 bases stayed unmatched. One entry per CDR3 protein results from TCRdb running MiXCR on the 5' RACE reads. The sample comprises some 560,000 distinct CDR3 sequences, roughly 21% of which are singletons, and roughly an eighth rests with the top ten. This clonotype was observed a few times. The antigen remains undetermined. The J gene is TRBJ2-7, the V gene TRBV6-1, with 10 bases matching TRBD1. Sample: PBMCs, taken 15 days after the yellow fever booster vaccination. This TCR came from a man aged 30 to 39 who received the YFV17D yellow fever vaccine. CDR3 sequence (DNA): TGTGCCAGCAGGCTTGGCGGGACAGGGGACTACGAGCAGTACTTC. It specifies CASRLGGTGDYEQYF.